Shown below are 9 T cell receptor beta chains from a single sample sequenced in a study of T cell repertoires in cytomegalovirus infection (dated by TCRdb to between 2019 and 2020). The sample's treatment or condition label, in plain terms: in vitro stimulation with specific CMV peptide epitopes to enrich CMV-specific T cells. For these TCRs, the target antigens are not known. Data came from an Illumina HiSeq 1500. TCRdb applied fastp at Q25 and MiXCR to the public reads, then kept only in-frame beta chains. Records with the same CDR3 protein are collapsed into one entry carrying the most frequent genes and DNA. This sample comprises 450,000 to 550,000 distinct CDR3 sequences, approximately 46% of them detected only once. The ten most abundant clones make up 43% of the sample. Sample: cultured PBMCs, taken from culture after CMV antigen stimulation. Source of these receptors: a human donor in good health (CMV status not recorded). Some clones in this sample may be carry-over from other donors' samples.

This clonotype was seen a handful of times. The V and J genes are TRBV6-1 and TRBJ1-5, with 7 nucleotides matching TRBD1. CDR1 MNHNS and CDR2 SASEGT come from the germline V gene. The CDR3 contains 15 residues. V was clipped by 2 bases and J by 7 bases; unmatched bases: 8. The CDR3 DNA sequence: TGTGCCAGCAGTGAAAGCAGGGGGATGGGCCAGCCCCAGCATTTT. Its translation: CASSESRGMGQPQHF.

The sample holds a few counts of this clonotype. The chain couples TRBV6-2 or TRBV6-3 to TRBJ2-1; no firm D call. V lost 7 bases and J lost 2, with 3 bases in between. The length of the CDR3 is 11 residues. In germline, CDR1 is MNHEY, CDR2 SVGEGT. CDR3: CASTPYNEQFF. CDR3 in DNA: TGTGCCAGCACTCCCTACAATGAGCAGTTCTTC.

The V call is TRBV5-4, the J call TRBJ2-2; TRBD1 might be the D (6 bases). With 3 bases removed from V and 6 bases from J, the gap between germline ends came to 12 bases. Germline values: CDR1 SGHNT, CDR2 YYREEE (reference sequence). This CDR3 has 14 amino acids. The CDR3 DNA reads TGTGCCAGCAGCTCAGGGGTGAGCGCCGGGGAGCTGTTTTTT. Translated: CASSSGVSAGELFF.

This clonotype was seen more than once but under ten times. This rearrangement joins TRBV19 to TRBJ2-1; D could derive from TRBD1 or TRBD2 (5 bases each). Trimming removed 5 bases from V and 11 bases from J, with 10 bases in between. CDR3 length: 11 residues. The germline CDR1 and CDR2 sequences are LNHDA and SQIVND (reference sequence). CDR3 loop: CASSPGTQQFF. DNA for the CDR3: TGTGCCAGTAGTCCCGGGACCCAGCAGTTCTTC.

The table lists this clonotype with many counts. The CDR3 DNA sequence: TGTGCCAGCAGCTTGCAGAGTAATCAGCCCCAGCATTTT. Its protein product is CASSLQSNQPQHF. This rearrangement joins TRBV7-2 to TRBJ1-5; D unclear. V was cut by 3 bases and J by 4 bases, with 7 bases left in between. This CDR3 region has 13 residues. Looked up from germline, CDR1 is SGHTA and CDR2 is FQGNSA.

This clonotype was counted a few times. This chain uses TRBV6-8 with TRBJ1-1; D is unresolved. The CDR3 totals 14 residues. Germline values: CDR1 MNHGY, CDR2 SAAAGT. Trimming shortened V by 0 bases and J by 2 bases, and 7 bases separated the two germline ends. The CDR3 is CASSYSPGNTEAFF. The CDR3 coding sequence is TGTGCCAGCAGTTACTCTCCGGGAAACACTGAAGCTTTCTTT.

This chain connects TRBV7-2 to TRBJ2-7, with D maybe TRBD1 (6 bases). The germline V gene has CDR1 SGHTA and CDR2 FQGNSA. The CDR3 runs 13 residues. V dropped 1 base and J dropped 5 bases, with 9 bases sitting between them. The CDR3 spells CASSLDRVDEQYF. The CDR3 nucleotides are TGTGCCAGCAGCTTAGACAGGGTCGACGAGCAGTACTTC.

The chain uses TRBV6-1 and TRBJ2-2, with D possibly matching TRBD1 (5 bases). Germline V gene lookup returns CDR1 MNHNS and CDR2 SASEGT. The CDR3 has 12 amino acids. The V end was cut by 2 bases, the J end by 9 bases, with 7 bases between. The CDR3 protein is CASSERGWELFF. The CDR3 nucleotides are TGTGCCAGCAGTGAAAGGGGCTGGGAGCTGTTTTTT.

The genes are TRBV20-1 and TRBJ1-2; D call uncertain. Germline V gives CDR1 DFQATT, CDR2 SNEGSKA (reference sequence). CDR3 length: 13 amino acids. V lost 0 bases and J lost 8, with 13 bases in between. Here the CDR3 DNA reads TGCAGTGCTAGAGATTCGGGGAATATCGGCTACACCTTC. Its translation is CSARDSGNIGYTF.